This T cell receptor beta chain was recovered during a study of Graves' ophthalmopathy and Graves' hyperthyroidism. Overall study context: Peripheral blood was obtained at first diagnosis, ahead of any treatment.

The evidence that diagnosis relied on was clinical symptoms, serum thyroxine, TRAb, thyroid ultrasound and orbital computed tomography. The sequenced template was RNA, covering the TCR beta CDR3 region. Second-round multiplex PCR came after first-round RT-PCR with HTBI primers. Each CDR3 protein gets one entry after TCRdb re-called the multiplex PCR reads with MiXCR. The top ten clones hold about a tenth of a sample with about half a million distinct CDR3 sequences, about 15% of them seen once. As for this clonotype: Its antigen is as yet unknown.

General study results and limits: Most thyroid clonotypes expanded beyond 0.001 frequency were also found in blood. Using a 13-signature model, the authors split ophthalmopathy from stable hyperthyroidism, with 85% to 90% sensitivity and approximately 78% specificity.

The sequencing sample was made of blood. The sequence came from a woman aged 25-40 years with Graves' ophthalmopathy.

This CDR3 reads CASSYTGALYGYTF. The CDR3 DNA reads TGTGCCAGCAGCTACACAGGGGCCCTCTATGGCTACACCTTC. This chain joins TRBV6-5 and TRBJ1-2, with 7 bases aligning to TRBD1. The CDR3 is 14 amino acids. In germline, CDR1 is MNHEY, CDR2 SVGAGI. Losses at the gene ends were 6 bases for V and 4 bases for J; bases not matched to a gene: 8.